This T cell receptor beta chain was sequenced in a study of vaccination effects on CD4 cells after COVID-19. TCRdb keeps only in-frame clones here, not all; method: immunoSEQ multiplex PCR. The sample includes about 73,000 clones, more than 60% seen only once; the top ten take about 10%. As regards this clone: As yet, its antigen is unknown.

ViraFEST assay sequencing came after antigen-specific CD4+ T cells were expanded with viral peptide pools. Researchers isolated CD4+ T cells once approximately ten days of culture had elapsed. Neither prior SARS-CoV-2 infection nor positive nucleocapsid antibodies were present in the vaccine recipients. The authors exchanged half the medium for IL-2 medium on days 3 and 7. V was pared by 6 bases and J by 9 bases, with 9 bases of the junction left unmatched. This CDR3 has 13 residues. This material consisted of CD4+ T cells from PBMCs cultured with SARS-CoV-2 spike peptides, taken before COVID-19 vaccination. The V and J genes are TRBV12-3 or TRBV12-4 and TRBJ2-3; 7 positions agree with TRBD2. The sequence was obtained from a human donor who received a COVID-19 vaccine. CDR3: CASRFASGSTQYF. The CDR3 nucleotides read TGTGCCAGCAGATTCGCTAGCGGATCGACGCAGTATTTT.